Below, 9 T cell receptor beta chains from the same sample are listed, as sequenced in a study of cytomegalovirus exposure and HLA in healthy donors. Vbeta (60) and Jbeta (13) primers were used in the PCR. Profiling relied on immunoSEQ multiplex PCR, and the TCRdb table lists in-frame clones only, not all of them. The sample holds around 200,000 clones, approximately 79% seen once. Sample: PBMCs. These receptors were obtained from a man aged 35-49 years in good health and CMV-seropositive.

The CDR3 DNA reads as TGCGCCAGCAGAAACTCAATCTACAATGAGCAGTTCTTC. It codes for CASRNSIYNEQFF. This chain uses TRBV4-1 with TRBJ2-1; D is uncertain. The CDR3 is 13 residues long. Trimming pared 6 bases from V and 3 bases from J, leaving 9 bases between. The germline gives CDR1 MGHRA, CDR2 YSYEKL.

This chain connects TRBV29-1 to TRBJ2-7; TRBD2 might be the D (5 bases). V gave up 4 bases and J gave up 1 base, with 14 bases separating them. The CDR3 sequence is 14 residues long. The germline V gene has CDR1 SQVTM and CDR2 ANQGSEA. The CDR3 bases are TGCAGCGTTGCGAGCGGTCCGGTGTCCTACGAGCAGTACTTC. Its protein product is CSVASGPVSYEQYF.

The chain carries TRBV25-1 and TRBJ1-6; D unresolved. CDR1 MGHDK and CDR2 SYGVNS come from the germline V gene. This CDR3 region has 14 residues. Deletions cut 4 bases from V and 2 bases from J, with 6 bases between. The CDR3 DNA reads as TGTGCCAGCAGTGCCGGGACCTATAATTCACCCCTCCACTTT. It is translated as CASSAGTYNSPLHF.

The chain uses TRBV4-3 and TRBJ2-5, with TRBD2 identical over 9 bases. The CDR3 runs to 16 residues. J was trimmed by 4 bases and V by 0 bases; bases with no gene match: 6. Germline CDR1 is LGHNA and CDR2 is YSLEER. As DNA, the CDR3 is TGCGCCAGCAGCCAAGATGGTCTAGCGGGGCCAGAGACCCAGTACTTC. This codes for CASSQDGLAGPETQYF.

The V and J genes are TRBV29-1 and TRBJ1-1, with TRBD1 identical over 9 bases. V lost 7 bases, J lost 3 bases, and 3 bases stayed unmatched. This CDR3 is 12 amino acids long. In germline, CDR1 is SQVTM, CDR2 ANQGSEA. This chain's CDR3 is CSADRGDTEAFF. CDR3 coding DNA: TGCAGCGCCGACAGGGGGGACACTGAAGCTTTCTTT.

The chain has TRBV4-3 and TRBJ1-2; TRBD1 agrees at 7 bases. The V gene end was trimmed by 0 bases and the J gene end by 4 bases; junction bases not matched to a gene: 8. Germline loops: CDR1 LGHNA, CDR2 YSLEER. The CDR3 has 16 amino acids. CDR3 loop: CASSQDRTGWLYGYTF. The CDR3 DNA is TGCGCCAGCAGCCAAGATAGGACAGGCTGGCTCTATGGCTACACCTTC.

This sequence joins TRBV5-1 and TRBJ2-2; TRBD1 matches at 9 bases. J was trimmed by 6 bases and V by 1 base; bases with no gene match: 10. The CDR3 sequence is 17 residues long. Germline V lookup: CDR1 SGHRS, CDR2 YFSETQ. CDR3 bases: TGCGCCAGCAGCTTGAACTTAAGGGGACAGGGCTCCGGGGAGCTGTTTTTT. Translating gives CASSLNLRGQGSGELFF.

The chain uses TRBV30 and TRBJ1-5, with D possibly TRBD1 on 5 matching bases. The CDR3 is made up of 12 amino acids. Germline-derived CDR1 and CDR2 are GTSNPN and SVGIG (reference sequence). Trimming took off 5 bases at V and 3 bases at J, with 8 bases between the two ends. CDR3 sequence (DNA): TGTGCCTGGGACAGTTACAATCAGCCCCAGCATTTT. Translated: CAWDSYNQPQHF.

The chain recombines TRBV5-6 with TRBJ2-7, with D possibly being TRBD2 (5 bases). Per germline, CDR1 SGHDT and CDR2 YYEEEE. The CDR3 extends over 14 amino acids. V gave up 3 bases and J gave up 5 bases, with 15 bases separating them. The CDR3 reads CASSYSGDQDEQYF. The CDR3 region has the DNA TGTGCCAGCAGCTACTCCGGGGATCAGGACGAGCAGTACTTC.